Sequencing of this T cell receptor beta chain was carried out in a study of blood T cell repertoires in COVID-19. The data were produced by immunoSEQ multiplex PCR, yet TCRdb's version contains in-frame clones alone and is incomplete. The sample holds about 100,000 clones, about 87% seen once. Germline CDR1 and CDR2: SGHVS and FNYEAQ. The CDR3 is 15 residues long. J was trimmed by 4 bases and V by 5 bases; bases with no gene match: 8. Sample: peripheral blood. The rearrangement joins TRBV7-6 to TRBJ2-5, with 9 bases fitting TRBD2. This clonotype originated in a man aged 50 to 59 with active or convalescent COVID-19. The CDR3 DNA follows: TGTGCCAGCAGCGCCGTGAGAGCGGGGGGAGAGACCCAGTACTTC. Protein: CASSAVRAGGETQYF.